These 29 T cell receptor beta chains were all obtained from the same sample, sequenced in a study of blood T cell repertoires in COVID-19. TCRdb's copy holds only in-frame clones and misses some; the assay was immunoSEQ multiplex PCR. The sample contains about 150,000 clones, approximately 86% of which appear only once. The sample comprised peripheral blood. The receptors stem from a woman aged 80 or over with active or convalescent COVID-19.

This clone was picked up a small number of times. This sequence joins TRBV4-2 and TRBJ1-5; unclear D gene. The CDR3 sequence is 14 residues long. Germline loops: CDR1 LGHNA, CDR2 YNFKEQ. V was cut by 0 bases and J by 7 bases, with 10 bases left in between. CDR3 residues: CASSQDISLQPQHF. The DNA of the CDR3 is TGTGCCAGCAGCCAAGATATATCCCTGCAGCCCCAGCATTTT.

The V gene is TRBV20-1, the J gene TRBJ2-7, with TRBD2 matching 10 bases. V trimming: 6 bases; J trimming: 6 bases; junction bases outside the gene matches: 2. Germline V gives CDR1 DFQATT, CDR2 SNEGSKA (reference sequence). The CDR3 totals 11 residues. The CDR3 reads CSALAGVEQYF. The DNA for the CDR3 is TGCAGTGCCCTAGCGGGAGTCGAGCAGTACTTC.

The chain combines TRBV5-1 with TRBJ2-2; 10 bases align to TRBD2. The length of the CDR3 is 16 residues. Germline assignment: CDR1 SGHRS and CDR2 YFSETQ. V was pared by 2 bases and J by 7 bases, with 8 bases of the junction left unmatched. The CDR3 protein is CASSLLSGRALGELFF. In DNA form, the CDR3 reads TGCGCCAGCAGCTTATTGAGCGGGAGGGCCCTCGGGGAGCTGTTTTTT.

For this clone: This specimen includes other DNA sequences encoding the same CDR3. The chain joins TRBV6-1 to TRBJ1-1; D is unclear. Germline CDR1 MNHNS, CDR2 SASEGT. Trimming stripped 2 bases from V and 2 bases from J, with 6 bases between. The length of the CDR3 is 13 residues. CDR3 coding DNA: TGTGCCAGCAGTGAAACGGGTAACACTGAAGCTTTCTTT. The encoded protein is CASSETGNTEAFF.

CDR3 loop: CASRIDRGTQPQHF. CDR3 coding DNA: TGTGCCAGCAGAATCGACAGGGGCACTCAGCCCCAGCATTTT. The genes are TRBV6-5 and TRBJ1-5, with 8 bases identical to TRBD1. CDR3 size: 14 residues. The germline V gene has CDR1 MNHEY and CDR2 SVGAGI. V shed 6 bases and J 6 bases; nucleotides not matched to a gene: 7.

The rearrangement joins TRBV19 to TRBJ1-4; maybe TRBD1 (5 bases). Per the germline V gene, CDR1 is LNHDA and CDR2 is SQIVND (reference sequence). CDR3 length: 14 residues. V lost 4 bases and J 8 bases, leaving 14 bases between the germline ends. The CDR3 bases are TGTGCCAGTAGTACCACGGTGGGGCGGGAAAAACTGTTTTTT. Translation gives CASSTTVGREKLFF.

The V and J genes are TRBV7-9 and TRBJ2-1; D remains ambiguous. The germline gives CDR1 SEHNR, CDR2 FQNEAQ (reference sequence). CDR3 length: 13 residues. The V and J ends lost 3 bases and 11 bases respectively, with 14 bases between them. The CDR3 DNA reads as TGTGCCAGCAGCTTTCCCCCCGAAGCCCAGCAGTTCTTC. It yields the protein CASSFPPEAQQFF.

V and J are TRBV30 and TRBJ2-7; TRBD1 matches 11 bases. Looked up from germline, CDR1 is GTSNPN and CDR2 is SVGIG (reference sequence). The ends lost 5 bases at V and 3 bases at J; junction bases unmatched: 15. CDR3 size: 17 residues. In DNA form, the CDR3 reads TGTGCCTGGGAGACATCCGGGACAGGGGGTTTCTACTACGAGCAGTACTTC. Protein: CAWETSGTGGFYYEQYF. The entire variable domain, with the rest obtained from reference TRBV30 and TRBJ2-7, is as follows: SQTIHQWPATLVQPVGSPLSLECTVEGTSNPNLYWYRQAAGRGLQLLFYSVGIGQISSEVPQNLSASRPQDRQFILSSKKLLLSDSGFYLCAWETSGTGGFYYEQYFGPGTRLTVT.

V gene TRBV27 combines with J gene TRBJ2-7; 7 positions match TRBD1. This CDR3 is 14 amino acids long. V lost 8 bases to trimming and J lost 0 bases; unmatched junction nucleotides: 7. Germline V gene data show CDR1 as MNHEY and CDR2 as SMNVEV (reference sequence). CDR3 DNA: TGTGCCAGCGCGTTAACAGGGGCCTCCTACGAGCAGTACTTC. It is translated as CASALTGASYEQYF.

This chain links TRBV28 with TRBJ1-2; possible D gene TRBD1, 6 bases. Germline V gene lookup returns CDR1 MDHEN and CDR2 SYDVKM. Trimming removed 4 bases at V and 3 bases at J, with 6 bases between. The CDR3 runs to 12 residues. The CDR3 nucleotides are TGTGCCAGCAGTTCAGGGGACTATGGCTACACCTTC. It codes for CASSSGDYGYTF.

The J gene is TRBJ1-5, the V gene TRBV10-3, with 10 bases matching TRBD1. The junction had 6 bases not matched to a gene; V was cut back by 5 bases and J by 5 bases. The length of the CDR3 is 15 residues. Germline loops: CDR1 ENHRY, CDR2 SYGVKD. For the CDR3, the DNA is TGTGCCATCAGTTCCGGGACAGGGGCGCATCAGCCCCAGCATTTT. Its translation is CAISSGTGAHQPQHF.

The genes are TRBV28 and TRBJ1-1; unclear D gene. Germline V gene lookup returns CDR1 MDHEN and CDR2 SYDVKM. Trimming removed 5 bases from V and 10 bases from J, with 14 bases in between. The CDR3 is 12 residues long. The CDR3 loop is CASSRLTSGAFF. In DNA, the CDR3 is TGTGCCAGCAGTAGATTAACCTCCGGAGCTTTCTTT.

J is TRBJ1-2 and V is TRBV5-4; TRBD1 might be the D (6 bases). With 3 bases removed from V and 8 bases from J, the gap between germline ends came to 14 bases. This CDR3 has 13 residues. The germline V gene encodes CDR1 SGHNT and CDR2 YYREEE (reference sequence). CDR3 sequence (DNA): TGTGCCAGCAGCTCCCCAGGGGCAACGGGCTACACCTTC. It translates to CASSSPGATGYTF. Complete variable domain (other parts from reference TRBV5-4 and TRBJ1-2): ETGVTQSPTHLIKTRGQQVTLRCSSQSGHNTVSWYQQALGQGPQFIFQYYREEENGRGNFPPRFSGLQFPNYSSELNVNALELDDSALYLCASSSPGATGYTFGSGTRLTVV.

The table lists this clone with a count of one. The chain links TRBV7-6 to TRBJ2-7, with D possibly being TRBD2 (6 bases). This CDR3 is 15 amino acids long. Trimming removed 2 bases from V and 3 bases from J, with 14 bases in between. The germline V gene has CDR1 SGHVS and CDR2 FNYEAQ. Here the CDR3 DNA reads TGTGCCAGCAGCTTACTGGGGTCGGGGGACTACGAGCAGTACTTC. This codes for CASSLLGSGDYEQYF. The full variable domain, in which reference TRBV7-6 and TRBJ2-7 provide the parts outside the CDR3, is GAGVSQSPRYKVTKRGQDVALRCDPISGHVSLYWYRQALGQGPEFLTYFNYEAQQDKSGLPNDRFSAERPEGSISTLTIQRTEQRDSAMYRCASSLLGSGDYEQYFGPGTRLTVT.

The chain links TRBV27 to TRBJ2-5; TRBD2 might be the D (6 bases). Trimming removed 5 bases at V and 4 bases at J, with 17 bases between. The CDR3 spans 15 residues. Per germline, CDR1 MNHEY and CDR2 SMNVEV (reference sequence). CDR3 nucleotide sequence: TGTGCCAGCAGTAGGAAGTGGCAGGGAGGAGAGACCCAGTACTTC. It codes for CASSRKWQGGETQYF.

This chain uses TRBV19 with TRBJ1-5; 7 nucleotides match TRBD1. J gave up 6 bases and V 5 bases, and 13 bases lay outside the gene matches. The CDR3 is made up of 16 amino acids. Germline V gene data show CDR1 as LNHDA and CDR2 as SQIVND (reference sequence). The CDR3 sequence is CASSPLDRVGGQPQHF. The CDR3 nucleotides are TGTGCCAGTAGTCCCCTCGACAGGGTGGGGGGTCAGCCCCAGCATTTT.

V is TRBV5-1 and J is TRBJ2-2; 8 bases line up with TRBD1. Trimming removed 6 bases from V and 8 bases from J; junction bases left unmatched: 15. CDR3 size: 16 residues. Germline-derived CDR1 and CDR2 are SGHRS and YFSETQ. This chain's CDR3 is CASTHQGADIGGELFF. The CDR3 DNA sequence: TGCGCCAGCACCCACCAGGGGGCTGATATTGGTGGGGAGCTGTTTTTT.

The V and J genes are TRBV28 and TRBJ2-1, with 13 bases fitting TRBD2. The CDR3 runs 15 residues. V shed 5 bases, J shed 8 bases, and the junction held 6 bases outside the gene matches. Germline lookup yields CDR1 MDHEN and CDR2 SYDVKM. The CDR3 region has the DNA TGTGCCAGCAGTCAACCGACTAGCGGGAGGTATGAGCAGTTCTTC. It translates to CASSQPTSGRYEQFF.

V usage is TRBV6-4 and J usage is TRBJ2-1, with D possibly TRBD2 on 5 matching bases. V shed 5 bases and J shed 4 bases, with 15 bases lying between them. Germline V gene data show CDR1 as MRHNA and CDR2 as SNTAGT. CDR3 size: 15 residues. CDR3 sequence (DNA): TGTGCCAGCAGTTACGAGGGTGCGGCTTACAATGAGCAGTTCTTC. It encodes CASSYEGAAYNEQFF.

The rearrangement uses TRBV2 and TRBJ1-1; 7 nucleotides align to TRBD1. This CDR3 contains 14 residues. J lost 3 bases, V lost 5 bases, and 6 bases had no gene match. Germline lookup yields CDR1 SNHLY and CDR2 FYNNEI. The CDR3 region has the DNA TGTGCCAGCAGTCCGGACAGGCATTACACTGAAGCTTTCTTT. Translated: CASSPDRHYTEAFF.

CDR3 residues: CASSLATASEAFF. Written as DNA, the CDR3 is TGTGCCAGCAGCTTAGCTACAGCCTCGGAAGCTTTCTTT. V is TRBV7-8 and J is TRBJ1-1; D gene unclear. The V gene lost 0 bases and the J gene lost 8 bases, with 10 bases spanning the gap. Germline V CDR1 and CDR2: SGHVS, FQNEAQ. CDR3 length: 13 amino acids.

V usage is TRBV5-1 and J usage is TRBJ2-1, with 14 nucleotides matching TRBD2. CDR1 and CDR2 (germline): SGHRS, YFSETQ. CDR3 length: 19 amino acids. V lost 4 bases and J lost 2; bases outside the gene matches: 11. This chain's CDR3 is CASSPRLAGGVSAYNEQFF. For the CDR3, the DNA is TGCGCCAGCAGCCCAAGACTAGCGGGAGGGGTGTCGGCCTACAATGAGCAGTTCTTC. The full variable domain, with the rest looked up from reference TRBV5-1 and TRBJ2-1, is KAGVTQTPRYLIKTRGQQVTLSCSPISGHRSVSWYQQTPGQGLQFLFEYFSETQRNKGNFPGRFSGRQFSNSRSEMNVSTLELGDSALYLCASSPRLAGGVSAYNEQFFGPGTRLTVL.

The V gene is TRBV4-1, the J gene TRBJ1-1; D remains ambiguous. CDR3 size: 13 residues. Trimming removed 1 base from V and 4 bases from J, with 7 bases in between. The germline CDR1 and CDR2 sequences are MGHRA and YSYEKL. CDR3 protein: CASSQARGTEAFF. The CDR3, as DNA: TGCGCCAGCAGCCAAGCACGAGGCACTGAAGCTTTCTTT.

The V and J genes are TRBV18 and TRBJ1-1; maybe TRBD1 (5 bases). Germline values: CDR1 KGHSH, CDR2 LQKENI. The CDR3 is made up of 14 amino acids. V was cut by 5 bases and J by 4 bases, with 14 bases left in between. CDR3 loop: CASSSQGTGTEAFF. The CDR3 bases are TGTGCCAGCTCATCTCAGGGCACAGGCACTGAAGCTTTCTTT.

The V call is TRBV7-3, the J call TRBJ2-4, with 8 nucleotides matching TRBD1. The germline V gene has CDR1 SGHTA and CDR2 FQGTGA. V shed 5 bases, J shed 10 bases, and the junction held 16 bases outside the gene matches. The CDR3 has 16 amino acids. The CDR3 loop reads CASSLGTGTGLGIQYF. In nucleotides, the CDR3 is TGTGCCAGCAGCCTAGGCACCGGGACAGGACTTGGGATTCAGTACTTC.

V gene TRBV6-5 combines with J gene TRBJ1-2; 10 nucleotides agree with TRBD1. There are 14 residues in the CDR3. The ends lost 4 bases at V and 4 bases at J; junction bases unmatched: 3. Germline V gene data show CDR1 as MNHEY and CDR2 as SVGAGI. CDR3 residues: CASSLTGGGYGYTF. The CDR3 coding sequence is TGTGCCAGCAGTTTGACAGGGGGCGGCTATGGCTACACCTTC.

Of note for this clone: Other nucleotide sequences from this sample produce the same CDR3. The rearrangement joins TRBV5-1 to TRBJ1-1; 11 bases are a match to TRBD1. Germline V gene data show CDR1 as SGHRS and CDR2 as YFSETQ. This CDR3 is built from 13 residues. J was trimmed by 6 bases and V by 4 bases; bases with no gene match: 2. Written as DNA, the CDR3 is TGCGCCAGCAGCCTGGGACAGGGGGCTGAAGCTTTCTTT. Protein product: CASSLGQGAEAFF.

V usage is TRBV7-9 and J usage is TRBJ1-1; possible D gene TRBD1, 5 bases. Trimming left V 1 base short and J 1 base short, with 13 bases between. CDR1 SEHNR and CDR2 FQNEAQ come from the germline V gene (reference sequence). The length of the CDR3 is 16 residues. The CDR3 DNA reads TGTGCCAGCAGCTTAGGCGGGGACCGCGGGAACACTGAAGCTTTCTTT. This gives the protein CASSLGGDRGNTEAFF.

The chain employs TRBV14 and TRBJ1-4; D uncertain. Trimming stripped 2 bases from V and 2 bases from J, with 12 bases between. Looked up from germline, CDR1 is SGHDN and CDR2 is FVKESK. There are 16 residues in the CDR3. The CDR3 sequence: CASSQSVRRTNEKLFF. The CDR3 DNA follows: TGTGCCAGCAGCCAATCCGTTCGGAGGACTAATGAAAAACTGTTTTTT.